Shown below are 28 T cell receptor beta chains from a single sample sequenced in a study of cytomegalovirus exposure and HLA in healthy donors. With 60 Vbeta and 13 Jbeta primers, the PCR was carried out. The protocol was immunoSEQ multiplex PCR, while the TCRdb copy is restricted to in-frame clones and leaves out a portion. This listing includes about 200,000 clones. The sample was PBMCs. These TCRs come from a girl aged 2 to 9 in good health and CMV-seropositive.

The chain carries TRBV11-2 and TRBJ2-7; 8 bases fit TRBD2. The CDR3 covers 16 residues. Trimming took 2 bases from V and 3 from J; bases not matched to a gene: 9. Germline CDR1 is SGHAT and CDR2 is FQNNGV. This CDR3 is CASSLRWSGSFYEQYF. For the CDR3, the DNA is TGTGCCAGCAGCTTAAGGTGGAGCGGGAGTTTCTACGAGCAGTACTTC.

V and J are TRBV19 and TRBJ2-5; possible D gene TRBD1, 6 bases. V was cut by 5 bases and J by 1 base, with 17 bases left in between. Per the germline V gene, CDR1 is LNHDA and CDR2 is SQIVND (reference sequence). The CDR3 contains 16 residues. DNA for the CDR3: TGTGCCAGTAGTCCATATAGGGGGACCTCCCAAGAGACCCAGTACTTC. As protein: CASSPYRGTSQETQYF.

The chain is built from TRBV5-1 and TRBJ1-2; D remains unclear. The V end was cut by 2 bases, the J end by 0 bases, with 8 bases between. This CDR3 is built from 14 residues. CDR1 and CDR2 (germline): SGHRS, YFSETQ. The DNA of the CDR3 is TGCGCCAGCAGCTTACTTTCGACTAACTATGGCTACACCTTC. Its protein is CASSLLSTNYGYTF.

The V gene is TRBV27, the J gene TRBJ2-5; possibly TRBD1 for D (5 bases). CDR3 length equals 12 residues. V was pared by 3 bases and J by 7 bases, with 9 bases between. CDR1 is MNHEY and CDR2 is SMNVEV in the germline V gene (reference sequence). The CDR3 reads CASSFGTGTQYF. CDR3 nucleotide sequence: TGTGCCAGCAGTTTTGGTACAGGGACCCAGTACTTC.

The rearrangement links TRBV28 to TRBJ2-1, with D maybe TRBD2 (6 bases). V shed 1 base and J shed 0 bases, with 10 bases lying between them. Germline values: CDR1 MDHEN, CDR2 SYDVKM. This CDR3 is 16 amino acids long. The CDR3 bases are TGTGCCAGCAGTTTATTCCTGCGGGGCTCCTACAATGAGCAGTTCTTC. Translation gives CASSLFLRGSYNEQFF. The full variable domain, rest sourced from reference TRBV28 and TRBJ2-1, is DVKVTQSSRYLVKRTGEKVFLECVQDMDHENMFWYRQDPGLGLRLIYFSYDVKMKEKGDIPEGYSVSREKKERFSLILESASTNQTSMYLCASSLFLRGSYNEQFFGPGTRLTVL.

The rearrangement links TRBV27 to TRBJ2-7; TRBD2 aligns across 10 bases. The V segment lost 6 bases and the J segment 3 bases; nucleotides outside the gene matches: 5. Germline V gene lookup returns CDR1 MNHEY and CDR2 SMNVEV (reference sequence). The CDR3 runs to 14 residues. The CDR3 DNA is TGTGCCAGCAGCTCACTAGCGGGACGCTACGAGCAGTACTTC. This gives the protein CASSSLAGRYEQYF.

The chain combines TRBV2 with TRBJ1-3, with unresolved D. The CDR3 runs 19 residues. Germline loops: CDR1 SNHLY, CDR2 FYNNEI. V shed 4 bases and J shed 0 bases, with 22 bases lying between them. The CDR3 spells CASSVRLVALGNSGNTIYF. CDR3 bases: TGTGCCAGCAGTGTTCGGTTGGTGGCTTTGGGCAACTCTGGAAACACCATATATTTT.

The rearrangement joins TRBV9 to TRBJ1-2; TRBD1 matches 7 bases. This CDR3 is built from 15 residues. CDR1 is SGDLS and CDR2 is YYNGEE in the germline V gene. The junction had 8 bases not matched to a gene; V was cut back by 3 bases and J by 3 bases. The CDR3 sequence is CASSDSTGTDYGYTF. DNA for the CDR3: TGTGCCAGCAGCGATTCGACCGGGACAGACTATGGCTACACCTTC. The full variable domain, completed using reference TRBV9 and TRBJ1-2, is DSGVTQTPKHLITATGQRVTLRCSPRSGDLSVYWYQQSLDQGLQFLIQYYNGEERAKGNILERFSAQQFPDLHSELNLSSLELGDSALYFCASSDSTGTDYGYTFGSGTRLTVV.

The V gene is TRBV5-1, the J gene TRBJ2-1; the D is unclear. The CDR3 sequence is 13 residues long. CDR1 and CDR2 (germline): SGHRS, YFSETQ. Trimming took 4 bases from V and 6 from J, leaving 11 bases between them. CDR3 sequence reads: CASSGLLRNEQFF. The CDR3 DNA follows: TGCGCCAGCAGCGGATTACTACGCAATGAGCAGTTCTTC.

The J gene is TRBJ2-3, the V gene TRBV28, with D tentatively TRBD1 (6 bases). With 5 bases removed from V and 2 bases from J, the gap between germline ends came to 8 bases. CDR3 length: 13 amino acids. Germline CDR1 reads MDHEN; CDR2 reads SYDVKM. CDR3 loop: CASSRQVTDTQYF. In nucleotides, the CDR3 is TGTGCCAGCAGTCGACAGGTCACAGATACGCAGTATTTT.

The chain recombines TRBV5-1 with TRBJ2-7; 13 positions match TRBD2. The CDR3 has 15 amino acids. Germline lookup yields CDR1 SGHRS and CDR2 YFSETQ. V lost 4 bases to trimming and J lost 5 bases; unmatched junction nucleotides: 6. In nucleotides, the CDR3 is TGCGCCAGCAGCGAGTCCGGACTAGCGGGAGACGAGCAGTACTTC. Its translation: CASSESGLAGDEQYF.

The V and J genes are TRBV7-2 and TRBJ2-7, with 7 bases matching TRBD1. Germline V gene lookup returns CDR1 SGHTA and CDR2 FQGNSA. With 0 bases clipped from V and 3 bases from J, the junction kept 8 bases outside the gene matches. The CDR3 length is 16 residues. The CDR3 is CASSLARNRGSYEQYF. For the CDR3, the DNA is TGTGCCAGCAGCTTAGCGCGTAACAGGGGTAGCTACGAGCAGTACTTC.

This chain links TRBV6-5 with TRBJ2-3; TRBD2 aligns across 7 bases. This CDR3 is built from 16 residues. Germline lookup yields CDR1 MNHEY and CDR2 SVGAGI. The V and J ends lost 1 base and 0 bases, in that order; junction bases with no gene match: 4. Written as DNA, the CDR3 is TGTGCCAGCAGTTACTTCGCTAGCGGTAGCACAGATACGCAGTATTTT. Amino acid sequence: CASSYFASGSTDTQYF.

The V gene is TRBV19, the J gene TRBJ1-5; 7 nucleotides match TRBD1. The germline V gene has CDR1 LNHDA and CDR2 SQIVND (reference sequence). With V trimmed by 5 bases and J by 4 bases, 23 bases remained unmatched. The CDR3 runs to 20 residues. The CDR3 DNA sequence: TGTGCCAGTAGTGTCCCCCCAGGTCGCAGGGGGAGGATATGGAATCAGCCCCAGCATTTT. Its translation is CASSVPPGRRGRIWNQPQHF.

CDR3 coding DNA: TGTGCCAGTACTCTAGCCTACGAGCAGTACTTC. Translation: CASTLAYEQYF. This chain uses TRBV19 with TRBJ2-7; D not resolved. The CDR3 spans 11 residues. CDR1 and CDR2 (germline): LNHDA, SQIVND (reference sequence). V was trimmed by 7 bases and J by 2 bases, leaving 6 bases between them.

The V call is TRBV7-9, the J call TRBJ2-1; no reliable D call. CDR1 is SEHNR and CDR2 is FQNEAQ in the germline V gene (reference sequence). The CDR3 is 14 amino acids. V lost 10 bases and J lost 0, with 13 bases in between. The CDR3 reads CATTLQSSYNEQFF. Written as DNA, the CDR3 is TGTGCCACAACCCTACAGAGCTCCTACAATGAGCAGTTCTTC.

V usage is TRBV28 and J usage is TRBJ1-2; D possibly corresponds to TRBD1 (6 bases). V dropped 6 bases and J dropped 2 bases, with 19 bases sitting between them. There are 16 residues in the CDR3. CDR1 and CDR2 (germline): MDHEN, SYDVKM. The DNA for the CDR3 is TGTGCCAGCAGACGAATTGGTGGGGGCACCAACTATGGCTACACCTTC. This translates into CASRRIGGGTNYGYTF.

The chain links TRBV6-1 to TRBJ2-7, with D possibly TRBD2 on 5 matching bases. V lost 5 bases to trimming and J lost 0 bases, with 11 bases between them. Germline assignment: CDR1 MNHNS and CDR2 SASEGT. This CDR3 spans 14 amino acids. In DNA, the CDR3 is TGTGCCAGCAGTTCGGAGCGGAGCTCCTACGAGCAGTACTTC. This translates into CASSSERSSYEQYF.

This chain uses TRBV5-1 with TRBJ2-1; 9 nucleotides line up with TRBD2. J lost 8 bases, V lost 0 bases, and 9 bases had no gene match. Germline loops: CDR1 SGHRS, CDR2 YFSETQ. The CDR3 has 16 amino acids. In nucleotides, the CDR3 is TGCGCCAGCAGCTTGGGGACTAGCGATTTAATGGATGAGCAGTTCTTC. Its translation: CASSLGTSDLMDEQFF. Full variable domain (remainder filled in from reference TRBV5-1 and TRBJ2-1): KAGVTQTPRYLIKTRGQQVTLSCSPISGHRSVSWYQQTPGQGLQFLFEYFSETQRNKGNFPGRFSGRQFSNSRSEMNVSTLELGDSALYLCASSLGTSDLMDEQFFGPGTRLTVL.

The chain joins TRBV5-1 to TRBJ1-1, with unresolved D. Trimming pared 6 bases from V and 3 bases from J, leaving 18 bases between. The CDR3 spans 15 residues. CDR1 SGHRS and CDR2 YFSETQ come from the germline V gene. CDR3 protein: CASTASRVRDTEAFF. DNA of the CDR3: TGCGCCAGCACGGCCTCGAGGGTAAGGGACACTGAAGCTTTCTTT.

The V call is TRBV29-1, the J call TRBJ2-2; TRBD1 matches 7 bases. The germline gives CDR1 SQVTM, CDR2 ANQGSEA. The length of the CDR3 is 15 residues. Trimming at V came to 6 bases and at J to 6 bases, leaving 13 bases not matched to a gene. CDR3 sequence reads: CSVGTDTGDPGELFF. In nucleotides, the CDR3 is TGCAGCGTGGGGACCGACACAGGGGATCCCGGGGAGCTGTTTTTT.

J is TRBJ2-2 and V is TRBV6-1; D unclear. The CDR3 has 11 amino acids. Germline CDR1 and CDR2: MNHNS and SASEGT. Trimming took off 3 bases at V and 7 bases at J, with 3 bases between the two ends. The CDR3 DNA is TGTGCCAGCAGTGACAGCGGGGAGCTGTTTTTT. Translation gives CASSDSGELFF.

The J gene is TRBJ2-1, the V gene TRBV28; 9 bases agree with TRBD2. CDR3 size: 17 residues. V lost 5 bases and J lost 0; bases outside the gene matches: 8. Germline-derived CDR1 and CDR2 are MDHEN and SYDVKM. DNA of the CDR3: TGTGCCAGCAGTGGGGCTAGCGGGACGAGCTCCTACAATGAGCAGTTCTTC. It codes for CASSGASGTSSYNEQFF.

For the CDR3, the DNA is TGTGCCAGCTCACCTAGACAGGGAGTTAATGAAAAACTGTTTTTT. This gives the protein CASSPRQGVNEKLFF. The chain joins TRBV18 to TRBJ1-4, with 7 positions matching TRBD1. CDR3 length: 15 amino acids. Germline lookup yields CDR1 KGHSH and CDR2 LQKENI. J lost 4 bases, V lost 3 bases, and 5 bases had no gene match.

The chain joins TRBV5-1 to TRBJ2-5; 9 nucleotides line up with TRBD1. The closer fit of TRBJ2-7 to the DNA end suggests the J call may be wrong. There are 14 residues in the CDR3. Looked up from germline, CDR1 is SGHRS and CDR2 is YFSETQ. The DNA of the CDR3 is TGCGCCAGCCACGCCGGGACAGGGTTGGCCGAGCAGTACTTC. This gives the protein CASHAGTGLAEQYF.

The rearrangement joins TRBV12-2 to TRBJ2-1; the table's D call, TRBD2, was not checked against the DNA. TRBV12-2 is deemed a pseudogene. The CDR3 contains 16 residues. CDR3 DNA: TGTGCAAGTCGGGCTAGCGGGAGCTATAAAGGGTATGAGCAGTTCTTC. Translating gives CASRASGSYKGYEQFF.

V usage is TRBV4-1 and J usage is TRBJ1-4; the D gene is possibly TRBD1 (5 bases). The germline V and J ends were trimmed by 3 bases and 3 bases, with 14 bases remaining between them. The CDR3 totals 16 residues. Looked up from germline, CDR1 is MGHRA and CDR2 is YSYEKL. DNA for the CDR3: TGCGCCAGCAGCCATGAGTTCCCGGGGGCTAATGAAAAACTGTTTTTT. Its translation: CASSHEFPGANEKLFF.

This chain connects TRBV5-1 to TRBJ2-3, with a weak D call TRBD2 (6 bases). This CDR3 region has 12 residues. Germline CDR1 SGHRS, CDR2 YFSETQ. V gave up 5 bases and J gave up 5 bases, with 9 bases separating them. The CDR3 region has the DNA TGCGCCAGCAGGCCGGGAGTAGATACGCAGTATTTT. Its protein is CASRPGVDTQYF.